This T cell receptor (beta chain) derives from a study of radiation and T cells in renal cell carcinoma. Study-wide background: Nephrectomy followed 15 Gy stereotactic body radiation by 4 weeks.

Time point: blood 2 weeks post-SBRT. Described treatment: 15 Gy SBRT to primary tumor, nephrectomy 4 weeks later. Radiation-treated patients gave blood at baseline, week 2 and week 4. Clear cell pathology was present in this patient's renal cell carcinoma. This table comes from immunoSEQ multiplex PCR, and its TCRdb copy is limited to in-frame clones, with some not included. Among roughly 78,000 clones listed, roughly 82% were seen once. Study results and caveats: In blood, top tumor clones expanded by 2 weeks, shrinking by 4.

Note on this clone: The antigen is unknown.

This sequence originates from a man in his sixties with renal cell carcinoma. The starting material was blood, obtained from a patient whose treatment included radiotherapy and nephrectomy.

In DNA form, the CDR3 reads TGCGCCAGCAGCTTGACAGGGGGGGACAATCAGCCCCAGCATTTT. It specifies CASSLTGGDNQPQHF. The chain couples TRBV5-1 to TRBJ1-5, with TRBD1 matching over 8 bases. The germline V gene has CDR1 SGHRS and CDR2 YFSETQ. This CDR3 is 15 amino acids long. The J segment lost 3 bases and the V segment lost 1 base, leaving 3 bases of the junction unmatched.